The 25 T cell receptor beta chains below come from one sample, sequenced in a study of cytomegalovirus exposure and HLA in healthy donors. Both 60 Vbeta primers and 13 Jbeta primers went into the PCR. Libraries were prepared by immunoSEQ multiplex PCR; TCRdb keeps only in-frame clonotypes and omits some of them. The sample holds roughly 140,000 clones; 75% to 85% are singletons and the top ten take less than 3%. Sequencing input: PBMCs. These receptors originate from a woman aged 18-29 years in good health and CMV-seropositive.

V and J are TRBV2 and TRBJ2-7; possible D gene TRBD1, 6 bases. Deletions cut 6 bases from V and 9 bases from J, with 15 bases between. This CDR3 region has 12 residues. Germline V gives CDR1 SNHLY, CDR2 FYNNEI. The CDR3 protein is CASSEQGWGQYF. The CDR3 DNA follows: TGTGCCAGCAGCGAACAGGGATGGGGGCAGTACTTC.

The chain recombines TRBV7-8 with TRBJ1-1; TRBD1 agrees at 11 bases. Germline V gene data show CDR1 as SGHVS and CDR2 as FQNEAQ. The CDR3 is made up of 16 amino acids. The V segment lost 5 bases and the J segment 5 bases; nucleotides outside the gene matches: 10. The CDR3 loop reads CASSLHTDRGLTEAFF. The CDR3 nucleotides read TGTGCCAGCAGCCTACACACGGACAGGGGGCTTACTGAAGCTTTCTTT.

This rearrangement joins TRBV11-2 to TRBJ2-4, with 10 bases aligning to TRBD1. The J segment lost 1 base and the V segment lost 0 bases, leaving 6 bases of the junction unmatched. There are 18 residues in the CDR3. The germline CDR1 and CDR2 sequences are SGHAT and FQNNGV. CDR3 sequence: CASSLESDRGLAKNIQYF. CDR3 coding DNA: TGTGCCAGCAGCTTAGAGTCCGACAGGGGGCTTGCCAAAAACATTCAGTACTTC.

This rearrangement joins TRBV19 to TRBJ2-5; no clear D gene. Trimming stripped 0 bases from V and 9 bases from J, with 23 bases between. CDR1 LNHDA and CDR2 SQIVND come from the germline V gene (reference sequence). The CDR3 consists of 17 residues. The DNA for the CDR3 is TGTGCCAGTAGTATAGATCTATCACCACGCCCGAGATCGTCCCAGTACTTC. It translates to CASSIDLSPRPRSSQYF. Using reference TRBV19 and TRBJ2-5 for the parts outside the CDR3, the full variable domain is DGGITQSPKYLFRKEGQNVTLSCEQNLNHDAMYWYRQDPGQGLRLIYYSQIVNDFQKGDIAEGYSVSREKKESFPLTVTSAQKNPTAFYLCASSIDLSPRPRSSQYFGPGTRLLVL.

This clone turned up a few times. The chain recombines TRBV29-1 with TRBJ1-5; no clear D gene. Germline CDR1 SQVTM, CDR2 ANQGSEA. CDR3 length equals 13 residues. Trimming pared 4 bases from V and 0 bases from J, leaving 7 bases between. The CDR3 coding sequence is TGCAGCGTTGTAGTCGATAGCAATCAGCCCCAGCATTTT. Protein: CSVVVDSNQPQHF.

This chain uses TRBV9 with TRBJ2-7, with 12 positions matching TRBD2. The germline CDR1 and CDR2 sequences are SGDLS and YYNGEE. This CDR3 region has 16 residues. V was clipped by 1 base and J by 7 bases; unmatched bases: 9. As DNA, the CDR3 is TGTGCCAGCAGCGTATTACCTAGCGGGGGGGCCGGAGAGCAGTACTTC. Translation: CASSVLPSGGAGEQYF.

The chain carries TRBV4-1 and TRBJ1-5; D not certain. V was pared by 0 bases and J by 0 bases, with 6 bases between. This CDR3 comprises 15 residues. Germline V gene lookup returns CDR1 MGHRA and CDR2 YSYEKL. CDR3 nucleotides: TGCGCCAGCAGCCAAGATGGCAATAGCAATCAGCCCCAGCATTTT. Residues: CASSQDGNSNQPQHF.

The CDR3 nucleotides are TGTGCCAGCAGTTACGGCGCCGGGGTAAAGAATTCACCCCTCCACTTT. This gives the protein CASSYGAGVKNSPLHF. V and J are TRBV6-5 and TRBJ1-6; no firm D call. CDR1 and CDR2 (germline): MNHEY, SVGAGI. Trimming cost V 2 bases and J 7 bases, with 15 bases left between them. The CDR3 loop spans 16 amino acids.

This chain joins TRBV5-1 and TRBJ2-6, with D possibly matching TRBD1 (8 bases). This CDR3 has 17 residues. Trimming took 4 bases from V and 1 from J, leaving 15 bases between them. CDR1 is SGHRS and CDR2 is YFSETQ in the germline V gene. CDR3 sequence: CASSPGQGGSGANVLTF. Written as DNA, the CDR3 is TGCGCCAGCAGCCCAGGACAGGGAGGGTCTGGGGCCAACGTCCTGACTTTC.

This rearrangement joins TRBV30 to TRBJ1-2, with D perhaps matching TRBD1 (6 bases). V was cut by 5 bases and J by 7 bases, with 11 bases left in between. The CDR3 runs to 11 residues. Germline lookup yields CDR1 GTSNPN and CDR2 SVGIG (reference sequence). CDR3 DNA sequence: TGTGCCTGGGGGGGCCTGTTTGGCTACACCTTC. Amino acids: CAWGGLFGYTF.

This clone came up once. The chain combines TRBV27 with TRBJ2-1; D may be TRBD1 (6 bases). Germline-derived CDR1 and CDR2 are MNHEY and SMNVEV (reference sequence). This CDR3 has 14 amino acids. V was cut by 5 bases and J by 6 bases, with 14 bases left in between. The CDR3 nucleotides read TGTGCCAGCAGTCCACAGGGAATTGTCAATGAGCAGTTCTTC. Translated: CASSPQGIVNEQFF.

V and J are TRBV5-1 and TRBJ1-2; D perhaps matches TRBD1 (6 bases). Germline V lookup: CDR1 SGHRS, CDR2 YFSETQ. Deletions cut 3 bases from V and 0 bases from J, with 12 bases between. The CDR3 consists of 15 residues. The CDR3 sequence is CASSYGQTTNYGYTF. CDR3 nucleotides: TGCGCCAGCAGCTACGGACAGACAACTAACTATGGCTACACCTTC.

The V gene is TRBV7-2, the J gene TRBJ1-3; perhaps TRBD1 as D (6 bases). Deletions cut 2 bases from V and 0 bases from J, with 20 bases between. CDR3 length equals 19 residues. Germline-derived CDR1 and CDR2 are SGHTA and FQGNSA. The CDR3, as DNA: TGTGCCAGCAGCTTACGGACAGTGCTTCCTTTTTTCTCTGGAAACACCATATATTTT. It codes for CASSLRTVLPFFSGNTIYF.

The J gene is TRBJ1-3, the V gene TRBV28; TRBD1 aligns across 8 bases. Per germline, CDR1 MDHEN and CDR2 SYDVKM. The CDR3 has 16 residues. The V gene end was trimmed by 7 bases and the J gene end by 0 bases; junction bases not matched to a gene: 8. CDR3 nucleotides: TGTGCCAGCAACCCCGCCGGACAGGGCTCTGGAAACACCATATATTTT. Translation gives CASNPAGQGSGNTIYF.

The V call is TRBV19, the J call TRBJ1-6, with 7 positions matching TRBD1. Germline trimming cut 2 bases from V and 9 bases from J; bases unmatched to any gene: 7. The CDR3 is made up of 15 amino acids. CDR1 is LNHDA and CDR2 is SQIVND in the germline V gene (reference sequence). The DNA for the CDR3 is TGTGCCAGTAGTATAACAGGGGTGTCTAGTTCACCCCTCCACTTT. The encoded protein is CASSITGVSSSPLHF.

This clone was counted once. The chain carries TRBV29-1 and TRBJ1-1, with D tentatively TRBD1 (5 bases). The V end lost 7 bases, the J end lost 6 bases, and 12 bases lay between the germline ends. CDR3 length: 11 amino acids. The germline V gene has CDR1 SQVTM and CDR2 ANQGSEA. This chain's CDR3 is CSAGRGSEAFF. In DNA form, the CDR3 reads TGCAGCGCCGGCCGGGGGTCTGAAGCTTTCTTT.

The gene calls are TRBV28 and TRBJ1-6, with D possibly being TRBD1 (5 bases). V lost 3 bases and J 9 bases, leaving 12 bases between the germline ends. The CDR3 extends over 14 amino acids. Germline-derived CDR1 and CDR2 are MDHEN and SYDVKM. The CDR3 here is CASSFAREVSPLHF. CDR3 in DNA: TGTGCCAGCAGTTTCGCCAGGGAGGTTTCACCCCTCCACTTT.

The gene calls are TRBV7-6 and TRBJ2-7, with TRBD1 matching over 10 bases. V gave up 2 bases and J gave up 6 bases; unmatched junction bases: 10. The CDR3 spans 16 residues. Germline CDR1 reads SGHVS; CDR2 reads FNYEAQ. DNA for the CDR3: TGTGCCAGCAGCTTATATGGCTCGCGGGACAGGGGCGAGCAGTACTTC. This sequence encodes CASSLYGSRDRGEQYF.

The chain has TRBV4-1 and TRBJ2-1, with 10 nucleotides matching TRBD1. Germline V lookup: CDR1 MGHRA, CDR2 YSYEKL. The CDR3 covers 15 residues. After removal of 4 bases from V and 6 bases from J, the junction contained 6 bases not matched to a gene. DNA of the CDR3: TGCGCCAGCAGCCTTACCGGGACAGGGGTCAATGAGCAGTTCTTC. It is translated as CASSLTGTGVNEQFF.

This clone was recorded at least ten times. V usage is TRBV6-1 and J usage is TRBJ1-1; 8 bases line up with TRBD1. This CDR3 has 15 amino acids. V was clipped by 2 bases and J by 4 bases; unmatched bases: 6. Germline CDR1 is MNHNS and CDR2 is SASEGT. The CDR3 sequence is CASSELTGGGTEAFF. The CDR3 region has the DNA TGTGCCAGCAGTGAATTAACAGGGGGGGGCACTGAAGCTTTCTTT.

This clone has just a few counts. Other DNA sequences in this sample translate to the same CDR3. The chain uses TRBV27 and TRBJ2-7; possible D gene TRBD1, 5 bases. The germline gives CDR1 MNHEY, CDR2 SMNVEV (reference sequence). The ends were cut back, 3 bases at V and 3 bases at J, with 9 bases in the middle. The CDR3 runs 13 residues. CDR3: CASSLGQNYEQYF. The CDR3 nucleotides read TGTGCCAGCAGTTTGGGGCAGAACTACGAGCAGTACTTC.

The J gene is TRBJ2-1, the V gene TRBV10-3; possibly TRBD2 for D (5 bases). The CDR3 consists of 14 residues. The germline V gene encodes CDR1 ENHRY and CDR2 SYGVKD. The germline V and J ends were trimmed by 2 bases and 4 bases, with 9 bases remaining between them. This CDR3 reads CAISEARGYNEQFF. The CDR3 coding sequence is TGTGCCATCAGTGAGGCCCGCGGGTACAATGAGCAGTTCTTC.

The V call is TRBV10-2, the J call TRBJ2-3; D is perhaps TRBD2 (7 bases). The V gene lost 8 bases and the J gene lost 6 bases, with 15 bases spanning the gap. Germline-derived CDR1 and CDR2 are WSHSY and SAAADI. The CDR3 covers 13 residues. The CDR3 here is CASGLKGGDTQYF. In DNA form, the CDR3 reads TGCGCCAGCGGCTTAAAGGGGGGGGATACGCAGTATTTT.

This chain connects TRBV28 to TRBJ2-2; 10 nucleotides align to TRBD1. The J segment lost 2 bases and the V segment lost 4 bases, leaving 7 bases of the junction unmatched. The germline gives CDR1 MDHEN, CDR2 SYDVKM. The CDR3 extends over 17 amino acids. The DNA for the CDR3 is TGTGCCAGCAGTTACCCGACAGGGGGCTTAAACACCGGGGAGCTGTTTTTT. This codes for CASSYPTGGLNTGELFF.

The chain is built from TRBV14 and TRBJ2-1; 7 positions match TRBD1. The CDR3 is 16 amino acids. Germline V lookup: CDR1 SGHDN, CDR2 FVKESK. The junction had 9 bases not matched to a gene; V was cut back by 3 bases and J by 4 bases. The CDR3 region is CASSQRVGRGYNEQFF. CDR3 bases: TGTGCCAGCAGCCAGAGGGTTGGCAGGGGGTACAATGAGCAGTTCTTC.